The 16 T cell receptor beta chains below all came from one sample that was sequenced in a study of PD-L1 blockade in urothelial cancer. Data came from immunoSEQ multiplex PCR; TCRdb stores just in-frame clones and leaves some out. Of around 56,000 clones listed, 85% to 90% are singletons. The specimen was PBMCs, collected around atezolizumab (anti-PD-L1) treatment. The receptors were gathered from a man aged 45-65 years with urothelial cancer.

This chain connects TRBV27 to TRBJ2-7, with a weak D call TRBD1 (5 bases). Germline loops: CDR1 MNHEY, CDR2 SMNVEV (reference sequence). Trimming cost V 6 bases and J 4 bases, with 16 bases left between them. CDR3 length: 14 residues. CDR3 coding DNA: TGTGCCAGCAGATCAGTTAGGGGTGCGTACGAGCAGTACTTC. Protein product: CASRSVRGAYEQYF.

J is TRBJ2-7 and V is TRBV28, with 11 bases matching TRBD2. The CDR3 has 16 amino acids. From germline, CDR1 is MDHEN and CDR2 SYDVKM. V lost 2 bases, J lost 2 bases, and 5 bases stayed unmatched. CDR3 sequence (DNA): TGTGCCAGCAGTTTAGGGGCTAGCGGGAGGACCTACGAGCAGTACTTC. As protein: CASSLGASGRTYEQYF.

This chain joins TRBV6-1 and TRBJ2-7; 8 nucleotides match TRBD1. Germline CDR1 MNHNS, CDR2 SASEGT. The CDR3 extends over 13 amino acids. V trimming: 7 bases; J trimming: 2 bases; junction bases outside the gene matches: 4. The CDR3, as DNA: TGTGCCAGCACAGGGGGCCTTACCTACGAGCAGTACTTC. Residues: CASTGGLTYEQYF.

This clone occurred once. The rearrangement uses TRBV7-8 and TRBJ2-7; D call uncertain. The ends were cut back, 3 bases at V and 0 bases at J, with 12 bases in the middle. This CDR3 has 15 residues. From germline, CDR1 is SGHVS and CDR2 FQNEAQ. The CDR3 DNA reads TGTGCCAGCAGCTTTGTACTAACGAGCTCCTACGAGCAGTACTTC. Its translation is CASSFVLTSSYEQYF. Using reference TRBV7-8 and TRBJ2-7 for the parts outside the CDR3, the full variable domain is GAGVSQSPRYKVAKRGQDVALRCDPISGHVSLFWYQQALGQGPEFLTYFQNEAQLDKSGLPSDRFFAERPEGSVSTLKIQRTQQEDSAVYLCASSFVLTSSYEQYFGPGTRLTVT.

This chain joins TRBV5-4 and TRBJ2-7; weak D call: TRBD1 (6 bases). Trimming stripped 5 bases from V and 5 bases from J, with 17 bases between. CDR3 length: 14 amino acids. Germline assignment: CDR1 SGHNT and CDR2 YYREEE (reference sequence). The CDR3 is CASRFDRTLHEQYF. In nucleotides, the CDR3 is TGTGCCAGCAGATTCGACAGGACACTCCACGAGCAGTACTTC.

This rearrangement joins TRBV9 to TRBJ1-4; TRBD1 aligns across 9 bases. This CDR3 region has 16 residues. V gave up 7 bases and J gave up 0 bases; unmatched junction bases: 7. Germline V gives CDR1 SGDLS, CDR2 YYNGEE. This chain's CDR3 is CASGTGTLSTNEKLFF. In DNA, the CDR3 is TGTGCCAGCGGGACAGGGACCCTATCAACTAATGAAAAACTGTTTTTT.

CDR3 loop: CASSFTEMNTEAFF. The CDR3 DNA is TGTGCCAGCAGCTTCACCGAGATGAACACTGAAGCTTTCTTT. V is TRBV7-8 and J is TRBJ1-1, with D unresolved. The CDR3 is 14 amino acids. V was clipped by 3 bases and J by 0 bases, with 8 bases between them. Germline CDR1 reads SGHVS; CDR2 reads FQNEAQ. Variable domain in full (rest from reference TRBV7-8 and TRBJ1-1): GAGVSQSPRYKVAKRGQDVALRCDPISGHVSLFWYQQALGQGPEFLTYFQNEAQLDKSGLPSDRFFAERPEGSVSTLKIQRTQQEDSAVYLCASSFTEMNTEAFFGQGTRLTVV.

The V and J genes are TRBV2 and TRBJ1-2; possibly TRBD1 for D (5 bases). With 8 bases removed from V and 4 bases from J, the gap between germline ends came to 20 bases. Looked up from germline, CDR1 is SNHLY and CDR2 is FYNNEI. The CDR3 sequence is 15 residues long. In nucleotides, the CDR3 is TGTGCCAGCGGAGGAGGGGCGCCCCGCACCTATGGCTACACCTTC. This translates into CASGGGAPRTYGYTF. Filled out from reference TRBV2 and TRBJ1-2, the complete variable domain reads EPEVTQTPSHQVTQMGQEVILRCVPISNHLYFYWYRQILGQKVEFLVSFYNNEISEKSEIFDDQFSVERPDGSNFTLKIRSTKLEDSAMYFCASGGGAPRTYGYTFGSGTRLTVV.

The V gene is TRBV7-6, the J gene TRBJ2-7; D possibly corresponds to TRBD2 (5 bases). V lost 4 bases, J lost 9 bases, and 13 bases lay in between. Germline-derived CDR1 and CDR2 are SGHVS and FNYEAQ. This CDR3 spans 12 amino acids. The CDR3 DNA reads as TGTGCCAGCAGCTCGGGGTCCACGGGGCAGTACTTC. Amino acids: CASSSGSTGQYF.

The chain employs TRBV15 and TRBJ2-5; the D is unclear. Trimming cost V 1 base and J 4 bases, with 7 bases left between them. CDR1 and CDR2 (germline): LNHNV, YYDKDF (reference sequence). This CDR3 comprises 13 residues. For the CDR3, the DNA is TGTGCCACCAGCAGAGGTGGAGCAGAGACCCAGTACTTC. Amino acids: CATSRGGAETQYF.

This sequence joins TRBV6-5 and TRBJ2-7, with 7 bases aligning to TRBD2. The trim removed 6 bases at V and 3 bases at J, leaving 8 bases unmatched. Germline lookup yields CDR1 MNHEY and CDR2 SVGAGI. The CDR3 is made up of 14 amino acids. CDR3 DNA sequence: TGTGCCAGCAGCCCCCCGGGACTAAACTACGAGCAGTACTTC. Its protein product is CASSPPGLNYEQYF.

The chain carries TRBV6-1 and TRBJ2-2; 11 bases match TRBD2. This CDR3 has 15 amino acids. V was pared by 6 bases and J by 3 bases, with 3 bases of the junction left unmatched. Germline V gives CDR1 MNHNS, CDR2 SASEGT. The CDR3 loop reads CASRGTSGYTGELFF. CDR3 nucleotide sequence: TGTGCCAGCAGGGGGACTAGCGGATACACCGGGGAGCTGTTTTTT.

The V gene is TRBV7-2, the J gene TRBJ2-5; 10 nucleotides match TRBD2. Per germline, CDR1 SGHTA and CDR2 FQGNSA. J lost 3 bases, V lost 1 base, and 11 bases had no gene match. This CDR3 region has 18 residues. The DNA of the CDR3 is TGTGCCAGCAGCTTAGGCACTTACCGGACTAGCGGCAAAGAGACCCAGTACTTC. Translation gives CASSLGTYRTSGKETQYF.

V usage is TRBV30 and J usage is TRBJ1-6; a weak D match, TRBD1 (5 bases). The V gene's germline CDR1 is GTSNPN and CDR2 SVGIG (reference sequence). The V end was cut by 0 bases, the J end by 10 bases, with 13 bases between. This CDR3 has 14 residues. DNA for the CDR3: TGTGCCTGGAGTGTACTCGTAGGGGAATCACCCCTCCACTTT. This sequence encodes CAWSVLVGESPLHF. Full variable domain (missing parts from reference TRBV30 and TRBJ1-6): SQTIHQWPATLVQPVGSPLSLECTVEGTSNPNLYWYRQAAGRGLQLLFYSVGIGQISSEVPQNLSASRPQDRQFILSSKKLLLSDSGFYLCAWSVLVGESPLHFGNGTRLTVT.

Written as DNA, the CDR3 is TGTGCCAGCAGCTTGCCCTCCACAGATACGCAGTATTTT. Amino acids: CASSLPSTDTQYF. The genes are TRBV5-5 and TRBJ2-3; no reliable D call. From germline, CDR1 is SGHKS and CDR2 YYEKEE (reference sequence). V lost 1 base and J lost 2, with 5 bases in between. The CDR3 contains 13 residues.

The count of this clone is one. The chain carries TRBV7-2 and TRBJ2-1, with 7 nucleotides matching TRBD2. The CDR3 runs 15 residues. From germline, CDR1 is SGHTA and CDR2 FQGNSA. With V trimmed by 5 bases and J by 8 bases, 12 bases remained unmatched. The CDR3 coding sequence is TGTGCCAGCAGCCCTCATAGGGAGGGGCCGCATGAGCAGTTCTTC. Its translation: CASSPHREGPHEQFF.